This TCR beta chain was observed in a study of cytomegalovirus exposure and HLA in healthy donors. V was cut by 0 bases and J by 3 bases, with 17 bases left in between. Germline CDR1 MGHRA, CDR2 YSYEKL. The CDR3 is 17 amino acids. Use of 60 Vbeta and 13 Jbeta primers characterized the PCR. Data came from immunoSEQ multiplex PCR; TCRdb stores just in-frame clones and leaves some out. Seen in this sample are about 67,000 clones; the ten most common clones hold more than 5%. The clonotype originates from a young man in good health and CMV-seropositive. Sequencing input: PBMCs. The rearrangement uses TRBV4-1 and TRBJ1-2; D ambiguous. CDR3 DNA: TGCGCCAGCAGCCAAGATTCCCCGCTCCAGGCCCACTATGGCTACACCTTC. Protein product: CASSQDSPLQAHYGYTF.